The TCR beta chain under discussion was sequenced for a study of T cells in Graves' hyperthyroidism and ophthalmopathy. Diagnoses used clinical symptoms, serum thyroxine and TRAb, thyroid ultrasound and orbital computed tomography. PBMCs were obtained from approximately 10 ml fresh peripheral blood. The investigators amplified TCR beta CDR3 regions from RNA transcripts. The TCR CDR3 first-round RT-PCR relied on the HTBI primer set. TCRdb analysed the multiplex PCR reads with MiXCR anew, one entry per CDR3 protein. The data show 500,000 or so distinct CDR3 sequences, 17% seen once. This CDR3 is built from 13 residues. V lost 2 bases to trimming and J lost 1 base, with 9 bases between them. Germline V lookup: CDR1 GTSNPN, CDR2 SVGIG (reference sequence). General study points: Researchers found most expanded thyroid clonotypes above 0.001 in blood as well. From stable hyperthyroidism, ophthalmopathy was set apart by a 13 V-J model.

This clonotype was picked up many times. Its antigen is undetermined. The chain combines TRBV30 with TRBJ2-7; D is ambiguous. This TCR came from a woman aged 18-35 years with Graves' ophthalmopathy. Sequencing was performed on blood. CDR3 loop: CAWSFGRSYEQYF. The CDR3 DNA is TGTGCCTGGAGTTTTGGTAGATCCTACGAGCAGTACTTC.